This T cell receptor beta chain was profiled in a study of blood T cell repertoires in COVID-19. About the study: COVID-19 samples, acute and convalescent, were from the United States, Italy and Spain. PBMCs, B-cell-depleted T cells, or T cells were the source of the cDNA or gDNA that made up the material.

The germline CDR1 and CDR2 sequences are SQVTM and ANQGSEA. This CDR3 has 16 amino acids. V was cut by 7 bases and J by 2 bases, with 20 bases left in between. This clone appeared a single time. Repertoires were generated with immunoSEQ multiplex PCR, while TCRdb's copy carries only in-frame clones and drops some. Among 200,000 to 250,000 clones listed, around 84% were seen once. The receptor's source is a man aged 45-60 years who had recovered from COVID-19. The V and J genes are TRBV29-1 and TRBJ2-2; TRBD1 is a possible D gene (5 bases). The source material was peripheral blood. The CDR3 reads CSAKKRGLANTGELFF. CDR3 nucleotides: TGCAGCGCCAAGAAAAGGGGATTAGCTAACACCGGGGAGCTGTTTTTT.